The clone carrying this T cell receptor (beta chain) was detected only once. Its antigen remains unknown. This entry comes from a study of CD8+CD57+ T cells in acquired aplastic anemia. Study-level information: Across the sorted CD4+ and CD8+ cells, DNA amounts averaged approximately 3.1 ug. Findings and caveats of the study: Between patients and controls, some 31 CD8+ CDR3 sequences were found in common. Patients and controls were not found to differ significantly in CD8+ Simpson's diversity.

Genomic DNA served as template for TCR beta VDJ and CDR3 profiling. A single record per CDR3 protein comes from TCRdb applying MiXCR to the reads. The sample has about 64,000 distinct CDR3 sequences, 50% to 70% seen once. The length of the CDR3 is 15 residues. Germline lookup yields CDR1 SQVTM and CDR2 ANQGSEA. V was trimmed by 8 bases and J by 3 bases, leaving 22 bases between them. This TCR was sampled from a human donor in good health, serving as a control. The source material was sorted CD4+, CD8+, or CD8+CD57+ T cells (not recorded which) from PBMCs. V usage is TRBV29-1 and J usage is TRBJ1-1, with TRBD1 as a possible D gene (5 bases). The CDR3 protein is CSKSPGTPWYTEAFF. In DNA, the CDR3 is TGCAGCAAATCGCCAGGGACTCCCTGGTACACTGAAGCTTTCTTT. The complete variable domain, with remaining parts taken from reference TRBV29-1 and TRBJ1-1, reads SAVISQKPSRDICQRGTSLTIQCQVDSQVTMMFWYRQQPGQSLTLIATANQGSEATYESGFVIDKFPISRPNLTFSTLTVSNMSPEDSSIYLCSKSPGTPWYTEAFFGQGTRLTVV.